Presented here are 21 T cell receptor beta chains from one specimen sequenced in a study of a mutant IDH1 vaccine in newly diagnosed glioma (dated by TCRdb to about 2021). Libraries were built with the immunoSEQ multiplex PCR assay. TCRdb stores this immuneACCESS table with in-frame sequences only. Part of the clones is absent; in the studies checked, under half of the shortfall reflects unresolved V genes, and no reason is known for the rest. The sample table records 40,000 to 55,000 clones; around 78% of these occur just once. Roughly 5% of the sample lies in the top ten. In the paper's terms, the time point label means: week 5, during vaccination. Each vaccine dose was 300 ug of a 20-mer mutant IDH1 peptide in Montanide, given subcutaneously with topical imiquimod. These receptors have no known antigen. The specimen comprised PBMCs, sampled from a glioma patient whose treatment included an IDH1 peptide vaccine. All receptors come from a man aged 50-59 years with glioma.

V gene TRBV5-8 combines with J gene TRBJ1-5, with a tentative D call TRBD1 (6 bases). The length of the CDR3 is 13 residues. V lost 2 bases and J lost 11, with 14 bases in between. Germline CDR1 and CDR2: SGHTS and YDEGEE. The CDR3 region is CASSLKGESAQHF. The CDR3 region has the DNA TGTGCCAGCAGCTTAAAGGGGGAATCGGCCCAGCATTTT.

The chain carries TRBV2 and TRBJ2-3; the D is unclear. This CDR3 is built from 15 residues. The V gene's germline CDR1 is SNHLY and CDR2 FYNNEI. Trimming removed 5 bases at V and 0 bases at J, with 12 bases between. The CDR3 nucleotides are TGTGCCAGCAGTTACAGCCAAGGTAGCACAGATACGCAGTATTTT. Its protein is CASSYSQGSTDTQYF.

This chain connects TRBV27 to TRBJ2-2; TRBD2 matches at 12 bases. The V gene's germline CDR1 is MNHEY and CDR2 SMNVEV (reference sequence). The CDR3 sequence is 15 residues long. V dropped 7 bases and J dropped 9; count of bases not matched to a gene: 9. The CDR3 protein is CASTQLAGGRRELFF. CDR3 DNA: TGTGCCAGCACCCAACTAGCGGGGGGTCGCAGGGAGCTGTTTTTT.

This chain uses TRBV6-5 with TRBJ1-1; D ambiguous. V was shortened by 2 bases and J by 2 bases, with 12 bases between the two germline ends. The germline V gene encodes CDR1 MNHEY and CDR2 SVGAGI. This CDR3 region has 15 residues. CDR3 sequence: CASSYVASFNTEAFF. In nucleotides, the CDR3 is TGTGCCAGCAGTTACGTTGCCAGCTTTAACACTGAAGCTTTCTTT.

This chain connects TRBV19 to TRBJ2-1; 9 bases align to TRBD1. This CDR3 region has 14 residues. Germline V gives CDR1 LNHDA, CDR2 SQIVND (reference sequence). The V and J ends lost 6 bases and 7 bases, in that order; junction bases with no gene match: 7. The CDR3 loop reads CASRTRDRVNEQFF. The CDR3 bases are TGTGCCAGTAGGACCCGGGACAGGGTTAATGAGCAGTTCTTC.

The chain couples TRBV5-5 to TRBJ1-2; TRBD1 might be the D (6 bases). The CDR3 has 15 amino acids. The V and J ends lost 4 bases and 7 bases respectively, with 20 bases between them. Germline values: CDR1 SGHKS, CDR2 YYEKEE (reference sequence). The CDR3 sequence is CASSRAGNRVGGYTF. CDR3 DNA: TGTGCCAGCAGCCGCGCCGGCAACAGGGTAGGTGGCTACACCTTC.

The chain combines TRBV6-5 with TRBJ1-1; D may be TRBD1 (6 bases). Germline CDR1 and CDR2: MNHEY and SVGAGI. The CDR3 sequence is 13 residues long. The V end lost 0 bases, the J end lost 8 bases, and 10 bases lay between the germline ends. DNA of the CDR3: TGTGCCAGCAGTTACTCGGACAGCTCAGAAGCTTTCTTT. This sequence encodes CASSYSDSSEAFF.

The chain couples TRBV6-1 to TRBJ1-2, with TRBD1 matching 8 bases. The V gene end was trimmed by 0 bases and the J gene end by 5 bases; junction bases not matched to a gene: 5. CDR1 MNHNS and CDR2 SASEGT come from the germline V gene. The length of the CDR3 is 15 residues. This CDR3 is CASSEASGQGYGYTF. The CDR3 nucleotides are TGTGCCAGCAGTGAAGCATCAGGACAGGGATATGGCTACACCTTC.

The CDR3 coding sequence is TGTGCCAGCAGTTACTCCGCAGCCACAGATACGCAGTATTTT. This translates into CASSYSAATDTQYF. J is TRBJ2-3 and V is TRBV6-5; D not certain. The CDR3 is 14 residues long. Germline V gene lookup returns CDR1 MNHEY and CDR2 SVGAGI. The V and J ends lost 0 bases and 2 bases respectively, with 6 bases between them.

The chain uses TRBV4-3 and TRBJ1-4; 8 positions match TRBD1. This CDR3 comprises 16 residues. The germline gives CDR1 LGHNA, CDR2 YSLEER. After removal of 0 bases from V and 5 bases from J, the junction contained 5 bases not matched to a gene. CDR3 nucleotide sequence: TGCGCCAGCAGCCAAGATTCGGGGACAGGCAATGAAAAACTGTTTTTT. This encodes CASSQDSGTGNEKLFF.

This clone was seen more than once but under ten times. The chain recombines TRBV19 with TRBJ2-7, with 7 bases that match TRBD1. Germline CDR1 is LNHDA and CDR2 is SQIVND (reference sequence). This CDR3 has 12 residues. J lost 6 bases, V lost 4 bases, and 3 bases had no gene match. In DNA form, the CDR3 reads TGTGCCAGTAGTAGAGCAGGGGGCGAGCAGTACTTC. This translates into CASSRAGGEQYF.

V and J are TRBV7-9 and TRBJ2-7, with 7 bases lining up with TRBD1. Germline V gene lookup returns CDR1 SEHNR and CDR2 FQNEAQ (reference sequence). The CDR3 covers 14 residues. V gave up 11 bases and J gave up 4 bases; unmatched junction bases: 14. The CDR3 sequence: CAVVHRDSDYEQYF. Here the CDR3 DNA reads TGTGCCGTAGTTCACCGGGACAGCGATTACGAGCAGTACTTC.

The CDR3: CASSPRGGGDTQYF. In nucleotides, the CDR3 is TGTGCCAGCAGCCCTCGCGGGGGAGGGGATACGCAGTATTTT. This chain uses TRBV9 with TRBJ2-3; 7 nucleotides agree with TRBD2. The CDR3 has 14 amino acids. The V and J ends lost 4 bases and 6 bases, in that order; junction bases with no gene match: 8. Germline assignment: CDR1 SGDLS and CDR2 YYNGEE.

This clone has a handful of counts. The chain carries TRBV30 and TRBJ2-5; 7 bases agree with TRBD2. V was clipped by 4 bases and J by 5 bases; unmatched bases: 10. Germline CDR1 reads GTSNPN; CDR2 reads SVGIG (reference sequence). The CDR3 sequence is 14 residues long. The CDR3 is CAWTPGGGRETQYF. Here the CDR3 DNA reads TGTGCCTGGACCCCGGGGGGAGGGCGGGAGACCCAGTACTTC.

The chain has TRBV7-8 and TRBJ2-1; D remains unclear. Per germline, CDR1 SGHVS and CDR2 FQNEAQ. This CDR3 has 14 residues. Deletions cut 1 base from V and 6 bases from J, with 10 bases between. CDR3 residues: CASSLGHRGNEQFF. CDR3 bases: TGTGCCAGCAGCTTAGGGCACCGCGGCAATGAGCAGTTCTTC.

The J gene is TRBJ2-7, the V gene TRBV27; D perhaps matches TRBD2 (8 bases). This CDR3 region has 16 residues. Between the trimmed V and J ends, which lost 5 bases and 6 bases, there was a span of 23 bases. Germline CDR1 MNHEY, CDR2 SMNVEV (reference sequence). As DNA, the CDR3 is TGTGCCAGCAGTCCCTCCGGAGGGGGCGGGGGGCTCGAGCAGTACTTC. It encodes CASSPSGGGGGLEQYF.

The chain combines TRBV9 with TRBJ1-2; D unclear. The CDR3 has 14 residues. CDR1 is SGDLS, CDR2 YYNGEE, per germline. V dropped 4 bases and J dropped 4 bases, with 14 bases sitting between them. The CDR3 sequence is CASSSSGRTYGYTF. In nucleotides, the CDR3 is TGTGCCAGCAGCTCCAGTGGGCGGACCTATGGCTACACCTTC.

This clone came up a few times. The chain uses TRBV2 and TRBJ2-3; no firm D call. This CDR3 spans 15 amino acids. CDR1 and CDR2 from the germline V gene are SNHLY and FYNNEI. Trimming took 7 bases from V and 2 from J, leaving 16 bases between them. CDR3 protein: CASISSQLYTDTQYF. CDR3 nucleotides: TGTGCCAGCATAAGCTCTCAGCTATACACAGATACGCAGTATTTT.

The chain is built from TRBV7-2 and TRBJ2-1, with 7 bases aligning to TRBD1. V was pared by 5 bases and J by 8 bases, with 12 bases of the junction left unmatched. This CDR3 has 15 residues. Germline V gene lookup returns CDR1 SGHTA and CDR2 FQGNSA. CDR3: CASSPPGIQGYEQFF. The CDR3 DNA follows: TGTGCCAGCAGCCCTCCCGGAATACAGGGGTATGAGCAGTTCTTC.

The CDR3 DNA is TGTGCCAGTAGTCTCGACGTAGCAACAGATACGCAGTATTTT. It codes for CASSLDVATDTQYF. V and J are TRBV19 and TRBJ2-3; D gene uncertain. This CDR3 has 14 amino acids. CDR1 is LNHDA, CDR2 SQIVND, per germline (reference sequence). Trimming cost V 5 bases and J 3 bases, with 12 bases left between them.

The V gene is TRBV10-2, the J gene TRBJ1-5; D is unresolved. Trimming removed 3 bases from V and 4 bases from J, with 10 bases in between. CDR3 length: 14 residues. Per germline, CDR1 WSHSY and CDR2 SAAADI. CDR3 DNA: TGCGCCAGCAGTGAACCAAGCGGGAATCAGCCCCAGCATTTT. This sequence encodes CASSEPSGNQPQHF.